This TCR beta chain emerged from a study of blood T cell repertoires in COVID-19 (dated by TCRdb to 2019 to 2021). Looking at the study overall: Collaborator samples came from the United States, Italy and Spain and covered acute and convalescent phases of COVID-19. Deeply sampled blood TCRbeta repertoires from subjects exposed to, actively infected with, or recovered from COVID-19 were included in the dataset. The material from the prospective study consisted of cDNA or gDNA derived from T cells, B-cell-depleted T cells, or PBMCs. The repertoires were released in a freely available public database intended as a resource for research on the immune response to SARS-CoV-2. The sample metadata nearly always contained a de-identified subject ID, COVID-19 status, age in years and sex. Where available, HLA class I and class II types were taken from metadata supplied by the sample provider and were not determined by assay-based typing. Samples were obtained from the ongoing ImmuneRACE study (first 160 participants) and from about 1,300 subjects provided by 6 global collaborators. Overall study outcomes, separate from this receptor: The amount of clinical and demographic metadata varied by source and participant and was provided uncurated.

At one collaborating source in Seattle, patients were enrolled during active infection and were followed longitudinally through the course of disease. Each collaborating institution followed its own protocols to collect whole blood in K2EDTA tubes. For TCRbeta analysis, collaborators shipped samples as frozen whole blood, isolated PBMCs, or DNA extracted from either of those sample types. V is reduced by 3 bases and J by 3 bases, leaving a spacing of 11 bases between them. The germline V gene (reference sequence) provides CDR1 LNHDA and CDR2 SQIVND. Its CDR3 holds 14 amino acids, cysteine through phenylalanine. Of all the DNA, just the CDR3 is kept, 42 bases in frame from base 1. A word on this clone: The target of this receptor is not known. Nothing much larger sits one base from this clone, and base qualities are not available.

The immunoSEQ Assay, a bias-controlled multiplex PCR, was used to amplify TCRbeta CDR3 regions from genomic DNA. As for the authors' bioinformatics: The number of nucleated cells in each sample was estimated by amplification of reference gene primers within the assay. Sequence reads were collapsed and filtered to measure the absolute abundance of every unique TCRbeta CDR3 rearrangement. For each sample, productive Simpson clonality was calculated as the square root of Simpson's diversity index across productive rearrangements. The clones in this table, taken by TCRdb from immuneACCESS, are in-frame only. Not every clone is retained; where verified, under half of the shortfall comes from an unresolved V gene, and the cause of the rest is unknown. V and J calls and clone size are as listed in that table; D and trimming were resolved from the DNA. The sample includes about 240,000 clones, with about nine tenths observed a single time. The top ten clones comprise about 0.8% of the sample.

The sequence links TRBV19 to TRBJ1-1; the D segment could be TRBD1, given 5 matching bases. The receptor comes from a man aged 30 to 39 with COVID-19, enrolled during active disease. The sequenced sample was peripheral blood. The nucleotide sequence is TGTGCCAGTAGTATTCAGGGTACGGACACTGAAGCTTTCTTT. The resulting protein is CASSIQGTDTEAFF.